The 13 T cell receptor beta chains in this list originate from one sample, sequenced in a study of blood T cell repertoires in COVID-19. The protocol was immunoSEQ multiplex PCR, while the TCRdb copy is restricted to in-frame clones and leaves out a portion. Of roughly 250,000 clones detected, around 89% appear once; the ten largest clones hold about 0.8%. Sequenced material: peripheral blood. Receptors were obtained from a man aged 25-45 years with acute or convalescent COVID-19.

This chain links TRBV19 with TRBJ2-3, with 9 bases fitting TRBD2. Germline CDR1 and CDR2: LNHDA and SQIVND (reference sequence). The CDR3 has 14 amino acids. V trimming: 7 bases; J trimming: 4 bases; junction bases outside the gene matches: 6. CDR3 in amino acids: CASTSGIFADTQYF. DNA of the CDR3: TGTGCCAGTACTAGCGGGATTTTTGCAGATACGCAGTATTTT.

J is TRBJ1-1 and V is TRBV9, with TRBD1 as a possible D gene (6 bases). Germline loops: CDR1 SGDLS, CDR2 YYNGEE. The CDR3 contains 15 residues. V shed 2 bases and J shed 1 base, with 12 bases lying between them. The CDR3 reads CASSVSGTRNTEAFF. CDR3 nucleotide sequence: TGTGCCAGCAGCGTCTCCGGGACAAGGAACACTGAAGCTTTCTTT.

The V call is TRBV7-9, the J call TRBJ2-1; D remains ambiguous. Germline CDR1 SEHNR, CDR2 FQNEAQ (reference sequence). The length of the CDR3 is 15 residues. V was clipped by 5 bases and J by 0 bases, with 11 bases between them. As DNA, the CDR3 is TGTGCCAGCAGCGCCATTAGAGGCTCCTACAATGAGCAGTTCTTC. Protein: CASSAIRGSYNEQFF.

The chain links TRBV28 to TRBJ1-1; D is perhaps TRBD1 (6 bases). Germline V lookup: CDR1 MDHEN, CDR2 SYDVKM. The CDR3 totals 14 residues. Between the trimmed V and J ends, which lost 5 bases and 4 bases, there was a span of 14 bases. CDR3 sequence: CASSKDRIGTEAFF. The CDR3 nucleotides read TGTGCCAGCAGTAAAGACAGGATTGGCACTGAAGCTTTCTTT.

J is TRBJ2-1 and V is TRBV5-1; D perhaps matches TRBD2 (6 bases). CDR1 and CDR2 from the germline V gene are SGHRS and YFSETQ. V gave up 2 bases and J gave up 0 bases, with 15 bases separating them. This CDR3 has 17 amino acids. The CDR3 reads CASSFMGGAGSYNEQFF. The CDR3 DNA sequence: TGCGCCAGCAGCTTCATGGGGGGTGCAGGCTCCTACAATGAGCAGTTCTTC.

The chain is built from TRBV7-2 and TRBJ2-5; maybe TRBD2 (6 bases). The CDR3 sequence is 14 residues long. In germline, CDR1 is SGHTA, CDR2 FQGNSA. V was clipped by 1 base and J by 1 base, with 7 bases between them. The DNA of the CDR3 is TGTGCCAGCAGCTTAGGGACTACCCAAGAGACCCAGTACTTC. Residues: CASSLGTTQETQYF.

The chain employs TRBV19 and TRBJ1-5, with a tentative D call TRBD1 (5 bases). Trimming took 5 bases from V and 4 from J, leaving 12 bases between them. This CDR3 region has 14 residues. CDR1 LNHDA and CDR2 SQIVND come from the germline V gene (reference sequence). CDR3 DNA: TGTGCCAGTAGTCAGGGCTCCGGGAATCAGCCCCAGCATTTT. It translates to CASSQGSGNQPQHF. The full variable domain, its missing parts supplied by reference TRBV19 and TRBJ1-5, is DGGITQSPKYLFRKEGQNVTLSCEQNLNHDAMYWYRQDPGQGLRLIYYSQIVNDFQKGDIAEGYSVSREKKESFPLTVTSAQKNPTAFYLCASSQGSGNQPQHFGDGTRLSIL.

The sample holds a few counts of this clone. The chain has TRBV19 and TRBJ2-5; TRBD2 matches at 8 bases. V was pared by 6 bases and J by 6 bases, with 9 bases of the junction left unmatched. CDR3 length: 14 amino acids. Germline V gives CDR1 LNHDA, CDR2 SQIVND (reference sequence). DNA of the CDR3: TGTGCCAGTAGGACGCGGGGGGCCACAAAGACCCAGTACTTC. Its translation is CASRTRGATKTQYF.

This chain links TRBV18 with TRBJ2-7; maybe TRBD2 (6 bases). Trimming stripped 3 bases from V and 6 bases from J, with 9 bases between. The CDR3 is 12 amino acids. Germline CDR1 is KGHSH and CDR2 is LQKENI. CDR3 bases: TGTGCCAGCTCACCGGGCGGGGTCGAGCAGTACTTC. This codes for CASSPGGVEQYF.

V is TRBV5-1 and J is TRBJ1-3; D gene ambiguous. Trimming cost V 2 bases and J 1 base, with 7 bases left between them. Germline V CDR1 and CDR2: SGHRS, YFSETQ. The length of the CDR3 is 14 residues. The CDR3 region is CASSFELSGNTIYF. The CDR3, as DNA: TGCGCCAGCAGCTTCGAGCTTTCTGGAAACACCATATATTTT.

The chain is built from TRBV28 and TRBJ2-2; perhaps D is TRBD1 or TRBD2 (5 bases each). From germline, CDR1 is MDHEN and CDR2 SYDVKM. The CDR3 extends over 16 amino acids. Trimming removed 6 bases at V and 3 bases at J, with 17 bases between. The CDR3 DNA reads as TGTGCCAGCAGCTTACTAGGGGCACCCGACACCGGGGAGCTGTTTTTT. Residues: CASSLLGAPDTGELFF. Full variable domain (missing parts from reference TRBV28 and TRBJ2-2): DVKVTQSSRYLVKRTGEKVFLECVQDMDHENMFWYRQDPGLGLRLIYFSYDVKMKEKGDIPEGYSVSREKKERFSLILESASTNQTSMYLCASSLLGAPDTGELFFGEGSRLTVL.

The CDR3 DNA sequence: TGTGCCAGCAGTTACCGACAGGGGACGACTGAAGCTTTCTTT. Encoded protein: CASSYRQGTTEAFF. The chain employs TRBV6-5 and TRBJ1-1; TRBD1 agrees at 8 bases. V was clipped by 2 bases and J by 5 bases; unmatched bases: 4. Germline CDR1 reads MNHEY; CDR2 reads SVGAGI. There are 14 residues in the CDR3.

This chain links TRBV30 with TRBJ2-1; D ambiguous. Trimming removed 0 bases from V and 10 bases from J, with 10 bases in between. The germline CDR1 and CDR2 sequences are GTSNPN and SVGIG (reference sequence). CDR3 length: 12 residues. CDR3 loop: CAWSVRRIEQFF. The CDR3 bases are TGTGCCTGGAGTGTACGGAGAATAGAGCAGTTCTTC.